A selection of T cell receptor beta chains follows, all from one sample in a study of cytomegalovirus exposure and HLA in healthy donors. Some clones are missing from TCRdb's copy, which holds only in-frame ones; the method was immunoSEQ multiplex PCR. Of approximately 210,000 clones in the sample, around 84% were seen once. The sequenced sample consisted of PBMCs. These TCRs come from a woman younger than 35 in good health and CMV-seronegative. Both conserved end residues are part of each CDR3. Fields, in order: J gene, V gene, D gene, CDR3 protein. The D gene is left open where the match is weak.

>TRBJ2-1|TRBV28|TRBD1
CASSTGQGLEQFF
>TRBJ2-7|TRBV10-1|.
CASSEGPDSTYEQYF
>TRBJ2-7|TRBV11-1|TRBD1
CASSLGQGEQYF
>TRBJ1-2|TRBV19|.
CASSRGRDTANRYGYTF
>TRBJ2-3|TRBV9|.
CASSVGQVRTDTQYF
>TRBJ1-3|TRBV5-4|.
CASSSDGGVGNTIYF
>TRBJ2-2|TRBV19|.
CASSILGDNTGELFF
>TRBJ1-2|TRBV30|TRBD1
CAWSAQPEGARSRYGYTF
>TRBJ2-7|TRBV6-1|TRBD1
CASGGTGGIYEQYF
>TRBJ1-1|TRBV7-9|TRBD1
CASSTGQGMNTEAFF
>TRBJ2-5|TRBV2|.
CASSEARQGGETQYF
>TRBJ1-3|TRBV2|TRBD1
CASSRRWIRDSGNTIYF
>TRBJ2-2|TRBV5-8|.
CASSLGLTNTGELFF
>TRBJ1-3|TRBV4-2|TRBD1
CASRGQAGSAYTIYF
>TRBJ1-1|TRBV6-5|TRBD1
CASSYSTGFTEAFF
>TRBJ1-3|TRBV30|TRBD1
CAWRRTGSTSGNTIYF
>TRBJ2-1|TRBV27|.
CASSFGRLVGHEQFF
>TRBJ2-7|TRBV6-1|TRBD1
CASSEPGQTYEQYF
>TRBJ2-3|TRBV19|.
CASSLLRGGKADTQYF
>TRBJ1-1|TRBV29-1|.
CSVKSNMNTEAFF
>TRBJ2-7|TRBV7-9|TRBD2
CASSYRAGDGYEQYF
>TRBJ1-2|TRBV7-3|TRBD1
CASSLLAPGQGEYGYTF
>TRBJ2-1|TRBV6-4|.
CASSPGRRTRDEQFF
>TRBJ2-3|TRBV6-1|.
CASSEEGSSADTQYF
>TRBJ2-7|TRBV27|TRBD1
CASRPGQGAREQYF
>TRBJ1-1|TRBV10-3|TRBD1
CAIRGSPGQGFNTEAFF
>TRBJ1-5|TRBV4-1|.
CASSPGGGSGPQHF
>TRBJ2-3|TRBV30|.
CAWKAGLDTDTQYF
>TRBJ1-2|TRBV10-3|.
CAISLRQDGYTF
>TRBJ1-6|TRBV7-9|TRBD1
CASSRDRGPLNSPLHF
>TRBJ1-2|TRBV28|.
CASSLARSWGYTF
>TRBJ2-5|TRBV9|TRBD2
CASSLGLAGGKLVAQYF
>TRBJ1-6|TRBV2|TRBD1
CASSRDRGSYNSPLHF
>TRBJ1-2|TRBV6-5|.
CATTPRTETYGYTF
>TRBJ2-1|TRBV11-3|TRBD2
CASSLVIMARLAGSEQFF
>TRBJ1-1|TRBV19|.
CASSIYRGYTEAFF
>TRBJ2-7|TRBV2|TRBD2
CASQTGGIYEQYF
>TRBJ2-7|TRBV7-2|TRBD1
CASSWTGGMGTYEQYF
>TRBJ2-7|TRBV11-3|.
CASSPLGGPGTYEQYF
>TRBJ2-7|TRBV5-4|.
CASSTGRDYEQYF
>TRBJ2-1|TRBV30|.
CAWSQGRGDEQFF
>TRBJ2-7|TRBV2|TRBD1
CASSEGDSYEQYF
>TRBJ2-7|TRBV7-9|.
CASSLAHGSQGEQYF
>TRBJ2-1|TRBV28|TRBD1
CASSSGQTNYNEQFF
>TRBJ1-3|TRBV11-3|.
CASSPGTSLSGNTIYF
>TRBJ1-4|TRBV29-1|TRBD1
CSVMGQGLGEKLFF
>TRBJ2-1|TRBV4-1|TRBD2
CASSPSGGAGNEQFF
>TRBJ1-1|TRBV4-2|TRBD1
CASSRLGTAIMNTEAFF
>TRBJ1-4|TRBV5-8|TRBD1
CASSTRQGLDEKLFF
>TRBJ1-2|TRBV5-8|.
CASSLWGTSGYTF
>TRBJ2-7|TRBV25-1|TRBD1
CASSGYRGVGTYEQYF
>TRBJ1-6|TRBV6-1|.
CASSMDGLSPLHF
>TRBJ2-1|TRBV5-1|TRBD1
CASSPDRPLGDEQFF
>TRBJ2-7|TRBV4-1|.
CASSQDPSSKSYEQYF